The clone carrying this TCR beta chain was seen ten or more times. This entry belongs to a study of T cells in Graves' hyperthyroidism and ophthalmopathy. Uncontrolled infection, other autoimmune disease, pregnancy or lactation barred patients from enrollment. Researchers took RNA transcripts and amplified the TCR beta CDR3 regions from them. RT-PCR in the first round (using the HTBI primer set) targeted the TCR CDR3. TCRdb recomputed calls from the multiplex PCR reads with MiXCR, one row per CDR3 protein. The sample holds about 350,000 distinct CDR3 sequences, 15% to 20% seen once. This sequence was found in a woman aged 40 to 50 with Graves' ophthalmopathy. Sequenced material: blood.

CDR3: CASTREPEELNTEAFF. The CDR3 DNA is TGTGCCAGCACCCGAGAGCCAGAAGAACTGAACACTGAAGCTTTCTTT. The genes are TRBV7-8 and TRBJ1-1; D gene ambiguous. CDR1 SGHVS and CDR2 FQNEAQ come from the germline V gene. The germline V and J ends were trimmed by 7 bases and 0 bases, with 18 bases remaining between them. This CDR3 has 16 residues.